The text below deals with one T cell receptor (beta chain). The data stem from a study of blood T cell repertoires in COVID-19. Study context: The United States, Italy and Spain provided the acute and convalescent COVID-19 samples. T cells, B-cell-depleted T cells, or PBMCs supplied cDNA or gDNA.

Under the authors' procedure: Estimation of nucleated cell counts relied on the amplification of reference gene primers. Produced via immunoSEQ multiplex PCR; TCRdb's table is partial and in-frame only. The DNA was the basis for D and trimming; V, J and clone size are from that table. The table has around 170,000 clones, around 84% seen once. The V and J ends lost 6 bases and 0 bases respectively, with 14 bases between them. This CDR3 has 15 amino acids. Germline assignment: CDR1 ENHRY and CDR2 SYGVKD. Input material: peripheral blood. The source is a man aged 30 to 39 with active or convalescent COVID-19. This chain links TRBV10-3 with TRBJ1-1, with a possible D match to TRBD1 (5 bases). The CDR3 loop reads CAIRGTGVVNTEAFF. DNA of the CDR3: TGTGCCATCAGGGGGACGGGGGTGGTGAACACTGAAGCTTTCTTT.